A selection of T cell receptor beta chains follows, all from one sample in a study of cytotoxic CD8 clonotypes in ibrutinib-treated CLL. Sequencing used immunoSEQ multiplex PCR; TCRdb keeps in-frame clones, though not all of them. The sample consists of 150,000 to 200,000 clones, roughly 90% of them appearing once. The sample here was PBMCs, taken at disease progression, from a patient treated with ibrutinib. All receptors derive from a human donor with chronic lymphocytic leukemia. Both conserved end residues are trimmed from each CDR3. The order of the fields is J gene, V gene, CDR3 protein.

TRBJ2-7,TRBV25-1,ASSAQYYEQY
TRBJ1-2,TRBV18,ASSPGQGADYGYT
TRBJ1-2,TRBV6-1,ASSEHPGSSNYGYT
TRBJ1-5,TRBV5-1,ASSYSGVANQPQH
TRBJ2-7,TRBV29-1,SVEGSSEEGNLYEQY
TRBJ2-1,TRBV6-1,ASSGGVDEQF
TRBJ2-2,TRBV30,ARRGRIANTGELF
TRBJ2-7,TRBV7-9,ASSLHSGSTYEQY
TRBJ1-3,TRBV11-2,ASSPAGGNTIY
TRBJ2-7,TRBV19,ASSIAGRAWEQY
TRBJ2-7,TRBV9,ASSAGPDGSVQY
TRBJ1-3,TRBV6-1,ASSDPGGFFSGNTIY
TRBJ2-7,TRBV4-1,ASSQRTGSYEQY